These 27 T cell receptor beta chains share one sample of origin, sequenced in a study of blood T cell repertoires in COVID-19. This table comes from immunoSEQ multiplex PCR, and its TCRdb copy is limited to in-frame clones, with some not included. The repertoire holds approximately 260,000 clones, about nine tenths seen once, with around 7.8% in the top ten. The sequenced sample was peripheral blood. The source of these receptors is a man in his sixties who had recovered from COVID-19.

The chain couples TRBV27 to TRBJ2-3; 7 bases align to TRBD2. The CDR3 has 16 amino acids. Germline V gene lookup returns CDR1 MNHEY and CDR2 SMNVEV (reference sequence). V was clipped by 6 bases and J by 0 bases; unmatched bases: 9. The CDR3 spells CASRPTPGLSTDTQYF. DNA of the CDR3: TGTGCCAGCAGGCCAACCCCGGGACTAAGCACAGATACGCAGTATTTT.

The chain recombines TRBV6-2 or TRBV6-3 with TRBJ1-5; D might be TRBD1 (6 bases). The CDR3 contains 16 residues. The V gene lost 0 bases and the J gene lost 3 bases, with 12 bases spanning the gap. In germline, CDR1 is MNHEY, CDR2 SVGEGT. CDR3 sequence: CASSYSVGDNNQPQHF. The CDR3 nucleotides read TGTGCCAGCAGTTACTCGGTGGGGGACAACAATCAGCCCCAGCATTTT.

The rearrangement joins TRBV7-8 to TRBJ1-5; no firm D call. Germline V lookup: CDR1 SGHVS, CDR2 FQNEAQ. This CDR3 has 15 residues. V dropped 1 base and J dropped 6 bases, with 13 bases sitting between them. The CDR3 reads CASSLVAASLQPQHF. CDR3 sequence (DNA): TGTGCCAGCAGCTTAGTAGCAGCATCACTTCAGCCCCAGCATTTT.

V and J are TRBV6-5 and TRBJ1-3; no clear D. Germline CDR1 reads MNHEY; CDR2 reads SVGAGI. The CDR3 loop spans 15 amino acids. The V end was cut by 0 bases, the J end by 3 bases, with 9 bases between. This chain's CDR3 is CASSYSTAVGNTIYF. The CDR3 DNA reads as TGTGCCAGCAGTTACTCGACGGCGGTTGGAAACACCATATATTTT.

This sequence joins TRBV9 and TRBJ2-3; 10 positions agree with TRBD1. V trimming: 4 bases; J trimming: 5 bases; junction bases outside the gene matches: 7. Germline lookup yields CDR1 SGDLS and CDR2 YYNGEE. This CDR3 spans 15 amino acids. The CDR3 coding sequence is TGTGCCAGCAGCCCCCGGACAGGGGGAATAGATACGCAGTATTTT. This gives the protein CASSPRTGGIDTQYF.

The chain combines TRBV13 with TRBJ2-1, with no clear D. Per the germline V gene, CDR1 is PRHDT and CDR2 is FYEKMQ (reference sequence). This CDR3 contains 14 residues. Deletions cut 8 bases from V and 5 bases from J, with 16 bases between. CDR3 coding DNA: TGTGCCAGCCGTTCTTGGCGGCTCCACAATGAGCAGTTCTTC. It codes for CASRSWRLHNEQFF.

This sequence joins TRBV10-3 and TRBJ1-6; D is unclear. Germline V gene sequence: CDR1 ENHRY, CDR2 SYGVKD. With 8 bases removed from V and 5 bases from J, the gap between germline ends came to 13 bases. The CDR3 contains 14 residues. The CDR3 DNA follows: TGTGCCATCGCCGCCGAACGGGATAATTCACCCCTCCACTTT. Its translation is CAIAAERDNSPLHF.

CDR3 in amino acids: CASNSGGAKNEQFF. CDR3 coding DNA: TGTGCCAGTAACAGCGGGGGGGCCAAGAATGAGCAGTTCTTC. The chain couples TRBV19 to TRBJ2-1, with 10 bases matching TRBD2. Trimming took 7 bases from V and 7 from J; bases not matched to a gene: 7. Germline CDR1 is LNHDA and CDR2 is SQIVND (reference sequence). This CDR3 has 14 amino acids.

V and J are TRBV19 and TRBJ2-1, with 12 bases matching TRBD1. This CDR3 is 14 amino acids long. CDR1 and CDR2 (germline): LNHDA, SQIVND (reference sequence). V shed 9 bases, J shed 9 bases, and the junction held 9 bases outside the gene matches. CDR3 coding DNA: TGTGCCAGCCAGCGGGACAGGGGGCGGGTTGAGCAGTTCTTC. Translation gives CASQRDRGRVEQFF.

This chain connects TRBV2 to TRBJ2-7; possible D gene TRBD1, 5 bases. CDR3 length equals 14 residues. From germline, CDR1 is SNHLY and CDR2 FYNNEI. The ends were cut back, 4 bases at V and 6 bases at J, with 16 bases in the middle. For the CDR3, the DNA is TGTGCCAGCAGTGTGCGGCAGGGATTTAGCGAGCAGTACGTC. Translating gives CASSVRQGFSEQYV.

The DNA for the CDR3 is TGTGCCAGCAGCCCGAACAGGGGTGGCTACACCTTC. Protein sequence: CASSPNRGGYTF. The chain uses TRBV7-6 and TRBJ1-2, with 7 bases fitting TRBD1. The length of the CDR3 is 12 residues. With V trimmed by 5 bases and J by 7 bases, 4 bases remained unmatched. The germline gives CDR1 SGHVS, CDR2 FNYEAQ.

The chain combines TRBV5-1 with TRBJ1-1; D unclear. This CDR3 spans 14 amino acids. CDR1 and CDR2 from the germline V gene are SGHRS and YFSETQ. V lost 4 bases and J 4 bases, leaving 14 bases between the germline ends. CDR3 protein: CASSEAGGGTEAFF. The DNA for the CDR3 is TGCGCCAGCAGCGAGGCGGGAGGAGGCACTGAAGCTTTCTTT.

A few counts support this clone. J is TRBJ2-7 and V is TRBV27, with TRBD1 matching over 11 bases. V lost 7 bases, J lost 5 bases, and 7 bases stayed unmatched. This CDR3 spans 14 amino acids. Germline assignment: CDR1 MNHEY and CDR2 SMNVEV (reference sequence). CDR3 in DNA: TGTGCCAGCATCCCCGGGACAGGGGGTGACGAGCAGTACTTC. Its translation is CASIPGTGGDEQYF.

The chain is built from TRBV30 and TRBJ1-6, with 10 bases aligning to TRBD1. V dropped 3 bases and J dropped 5; count of bases not matched to a gene: 10. Germline-derived CDR1 and CDR2 are GTSNPN and SVGIG (reference sequence). The CDR3 length is 17 residues. The CDR3 loop reads CAWREGTGVFNNSPLHF. CDR3 coding DNA: TGTGCCTGGAGGGAAGGGACAGGGGTCTTCAATAATTCACCCCTCCACTTT.

V gene TRBV6-5 combines with J gene TRBJ1-2; D is ambiguous. CDR1 is MNHEY, CDR2 SVGAGI, per germline. Trimming cost V 4 bases and J 2 bases, with 11 bases left between them. The CDR3 is 14 amino acids. The CDR3 region has the DNA TGTGCCAGCAGTTTGAATCAGGTGAACTATGGCTACACCTTC. Amino acid sequence: CASSLNQVNYGYTF.

The V gene is TRBV5-1, the J gene TRBJ1-1; TRBD1 is a possible D gene (5 bases). The CDR3 consists of 14 residues. Germline V CDR1 and CDR2: SGHRS, YFSETQ. Trimming stripped 1 base from V and 5 bases from J, with 12 bases between. The CDR3 region has the DNA TGCGCCAGCAGCTTGACCAGGGCGGAGACTGAAGCTTTCTTT. It codes for CASSLTRAETEAFF.

The CDR3 nucleotides read TGTGCCAGCAGTTACTCTTGGGCCGATTCACCCCTCCACTTT. Translating gives CASSYSWADSPLHF. This chain connects TRBV6-6 to TRBJ1-6; no definite D call. With 0 bases removed from V and 8 bases from J, the gap between germline ends came to 8 bases. There are 14 residues in the CDR3. CDR1 and CDR2 from the germline V gene are MNHNY and SVGAGI (reference sequence).

This chain links TRBV5-1 with TRBJ2-1; 8 positions match TRBD1. The germline V gene has CDR1 SGHRS and CDR2 YFSETQ. V shed 5 bases and J 4 bases; nucleotides not matched to a gene: 14. The CDR3 extends over 17 amino acids. The DNA for the CDR3 is TGCGCCAGCAGTTATACAGGGGGGTCTTGGGGATACAATGAGCAGTTCTTC. Translated, it gives CASSYTGGSWGYNEQFF.

The chain links TRBV12-5 to TRBJ2-7, with D maybe TRBD1 (6 bases). Germline V gene data show CDR1 as LGHNT and CDR2 as FRNRAP. With 1 base removed from V and 5 bases from J, the gap between germline ends came to 24 bases. The CDR3 is 18 amino acids. The CDR3 DNA reads as TGTGCTAGTGGTTTGGGATATACAGGGACCGGGGTGATCCACGAGCAGTACTTC. The encoded protein is CASGLGYTGTGVIHEQYF.

The J gene is TRBJ2-7, the V gene TRBV2; 7 bases map to TRBD2. Germline V lookup: CDR1 SNHLY, CDR2 FYNNEI. V shed 2 bases, J shed 3 bases, and the junction held 7 bases outside the gene matches. The CDR3 is made up of 15 amino acids. The CDR3 DNA reads as TGTGCCAGCAGTGAATGGGGGGGGTTGAGCTACGAGCAGTACGTC. This translates into CASSEWGGLSYEQYV.

The chain carries TRBV7-7 and TRBJ2-5, with D uncertain. V shed 5 bases and J shed 4 bases, with 17 bases lying between them. The V gene's germline CDR1 is SSHAT and CDR2 FNYEAQ (reference sequence). CDR3 size: 15 residues. DNA of the CDR3: TGTGCCAGCAGCCCAGATTCCAGGTCTTCAGAGACCCAGTACTTC. Amino acid sequence: CASSPDSRSSETQYF. The entire variable domain, with the rest obtained from reference TRBV7-7 and TRBJ2-5, is as follows: GAGVSQSPRYKVTKRGQDVTLRCDPISSHATLYWYQQALGQGPEFLTYFNYEAQPDKSGLPSDRFSAERPEGSISTLTIQRTEQRDSAMYRCASSPDSRSSETQYFGPGTRLLVL.

The chain combines TRBV11-3 with TRBJ2-1; 12 bases are shared with TRBD2. Trimming cost V 5 bases and J 8 bases; bases outside gene matches: 7. CDR1 and CDR2 from the germline V gene are SGHNT and YENEEA. The length of the CDR3 is 15 residues. CDR3 sequence reads: CASSPRTSGEDEQFF. The DNA for the CDR3 is TGTGCCAGCAGCCCCCGGACTAGCGGGGAGGATGAGCAGTTCTTC.

The chain joins TRBV6-5 to TRBJ1-2; no definite D call. V shed 7 bases and J shed 3 bases, with 12 bases lying between them. This CDR3 comprises 13 residues. Germline CDR1 MNHEY, CDR2 SVGAGI. CDR3 DNA sequence: TGTGCCAGCAAAAGGGAGGTATACTATGGCTACACCTTC. It specifies CASKREVYYGYTF.

V and J are TRBV5-4 and TRBJ2-5; 9 bases are a match to TRBD2. Germline V gene sequence: CDR1 SGHNT, CDR2 YYREEE (reference sequence). This CDR3 comprises 15 residues. Unmatched junction bases numbered 5, after V lost 0 bases and J lost 5 bases. The CDR3 here is CASSLGSGGSETQYF. The DNA for the CDR3 is TGTGCCAGCAGCTTGGGTAGCGGGGGAAGTGAGACCCAGTACTTC.

The chain uses TRBV6-5 and TRBJ2-7; a possible D gene is TRBD2 (5 bases). The CDR3 has 14 amino acids. Germline V gene data show CDR1 as MNHEY and CDR2 as SVGAGI. Trimming shortened V by 7 bases and J by 2 bases, and 15 bases separated the two germline ends. The CDR3, as DNA: TGTGCCAGCAAACCCACTAGGTCCACCTACGAGCAGTACTTC. Its translation: CASKPTRSTYEQYF.

The CDR3 nucleotides read TGTGCCACCAGTGATTTTAGGCGGGGGGGAGGAAATGAGCAGTTCTTC. It specifies CATSDFRRGGGNEQFF. V gene TRBV24-1 combines with J gene TRBJ2-1; 9 bases are a match to TRBD2. From germline, CDR1 is KGHDR and CDR2 SFDVKD. There are 16 residues in the CDR3. V was pared by 1 base and J by 7 bases, with 7 bases of the junction left unmatched.

A single count supports this clone. The chain has TRBV29-1 and TRBJ1-3; perhaps TRBD1 as D (5 bases). The CDR3 runs to 14 residues. Germline-derived CDR1 and CDR2 are SQVTM and ANQGSEA. Trimming cost V 1 base and J 0 bases, with 7 bases left between them. Here the CDR3 DNA reads TGCAGCGTTGAAGCTAGGGGCTCTGGAAACACCATATATTTT. It is translated as CSVEARGSGNTIYF.